Sequencing of this TCR beta chain was carried out in a study of blood T cell repertoires in COVID-19. Germline V gene lookup returns CDR1 MNHEY and CDR2 SVGAGI. The length of the CDR3 is 15 residues. Unmatched junction bases numbered 6, after V lost 5 bases and J lost 4 bases. Original data processing: The assay estimated nucleated cells by amplifying reference gene primers. Clones were sequenced by immunoSEQ multiplex PCR, and TCRdb holds only the in-frame ones, with some missing. Clone size and the V and J calls come from that table; the DNA yielded D and trimming. Of some 240,000 clones in the sample, approximately 90% are singletons; the top ten hold about 0.8%.

The sequenced sample was peripheral blood. This chain joins TRBV6-5 and TRBJ2-2; TRBD2 agrees at 8 bases. This TCR came from a man aged 60 to 69 with COVID-19, enrolled during active disease. DNA of the CDR3: TGTGCCAGCAGTCGAGGACTAGCCATCACCGGGGAGCTGTTTTTT. Protein: CASSRGLAITGELFF.